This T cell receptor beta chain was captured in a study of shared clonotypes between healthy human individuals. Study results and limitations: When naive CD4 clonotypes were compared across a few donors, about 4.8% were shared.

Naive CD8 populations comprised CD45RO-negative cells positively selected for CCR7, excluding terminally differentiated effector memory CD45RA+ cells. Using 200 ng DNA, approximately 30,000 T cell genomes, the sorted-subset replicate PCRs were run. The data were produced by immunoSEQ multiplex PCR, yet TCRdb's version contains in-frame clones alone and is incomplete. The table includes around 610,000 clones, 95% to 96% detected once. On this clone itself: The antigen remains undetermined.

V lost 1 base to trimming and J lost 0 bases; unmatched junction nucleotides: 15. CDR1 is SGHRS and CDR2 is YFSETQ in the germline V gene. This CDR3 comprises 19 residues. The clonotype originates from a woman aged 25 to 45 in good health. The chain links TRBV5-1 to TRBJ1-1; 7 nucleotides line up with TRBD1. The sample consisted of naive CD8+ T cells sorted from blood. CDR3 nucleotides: TGCGCCAGCAGCTTGAGGGAGCACAGGGGTTTGTCAATGAACACTGAAGCTTTCTTT. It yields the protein CASSLREHRGLSMNTEAFF.